This entry describes one T cell receptor (beta chain). This sample is drawn from a study of blood T cell repertoires in COVID-19. Study overall: Sites in the United States, Italy and Spain provided acute and convalescent COVID-19 samples. The analysed material was cDNA or gDNA that came from T cells, B-cell-depleted T cells, or PBMCs.

The V end lost 3 bases, the J end lost 3 bases, and 8 bases lay between the germline ends. This CDR3 has 14 amino acids. The germline V gene has CDR1 KGHDR and CDR2 SFDVKD. In the study's own analysis: Reference gene primers were amplified, and this amplification served to estimate nucleated cell counts. The method was immunoSEQ multiplex PCR; TCRdb's version includes in-frame clones alone and lacks a portion of them. For V, J and clone size, that table is used; D and trimming come from the DNA. In the table there are under 300,000 clones, approximately 85% of which are singletons. Sequencing was carried out using peripheral blood. The TCR originated in a man older than 75 with acute or convalescent COVID-19. V usage is TRBV24-1 and J usage is TRBJ1-5; D unresolved. The CDR3 nucleotides are TGTGCCACCAGTGATCCGGGTAACAATCAGCCCCAGCATTTT. Amino acid sequence: CATSDPGNNQPQHF.